A single sample is the source of the 32 T cell receptor beta chains below, sequenced in a study of human T cells and chemical hapten exposure. A single record per CDR3 protein comes from TCRdb applying MiXCR to the RACE reads. Of more than 95,000 distinct CDR3 sequences in the sample, less than 40% were seen once. Documented time point: patch test 3, about 24 weeks after DPC sensitization. As to treatment: therapeutic diphenylcyclopropenone sensitization with weekly scalp DPC. This material consisted of whole blood, taken in connection with sensitization to the hapten diphenylcyclopropenone (DPC). The receptor set was obtained from a man aged 35-49 years with alopecia areata. Some clones in this sample may be carry-over from other donors' samples.

A few counts support this clonotype. The chain recombines TRBV10-3 with TRBJ1-2; tentative D call: TRBD1 (6 bases). CDR3 length: 16 residues. CDR1 is ENHRY and CDR2 is SYGVKD in the germline V gene. V was shortened by 2 bases and J by 0 bases, with 13 bases between the two germline ends. The DNA for the CDR3 is TGTGCCATCAGTGAGGGCGACAGGTATACTAACTATGGCTACACCTTC. This translates into CAISEGDRYTNYGYTF.

This chain uses TRBV6-1 with TRBJ2-3; 10 bases map to TRBD2. In germline, CDR1 is MNHNS, CDR2 SASEGT. V was clipped by 4 bases and J by 4 bases; unmatched bases: 11. The CDR3 is 17 residues long. The CDR3 DNA reads TGTGCCAGCAGTGGTATAGCGGGAGGTGTTTCGCCAGATACGCAGTATTTT. Amino acid sequence: CASSGIAGGVSPDTQYF.

V is TRBV24-1 and J is TRBJ2-3; 12 positions match TRBD2. The CDR3 loop spans 17 amino acids. Germline V CDR1 and CDR2: KGHDR, SFDVKD. J gave up 4 bases and V 4 bases, and 8 bases lay outside the gene matches. Here the CDR3 reads CATSEPGLAGRSDTQYF. In DNA form, the CDR3 reads TGTGCCACCAGTGAACCAGGACTAGCGGGACGCTCAGATACGCAGTATTTT.

This clonotype has a handful of counts. The rearrangement joins TRBV28 to TRBJ2-7, with a possible D match to TRBD1 (5 bases). From germline, CDR1 is MDHEN and CDR2 SYDVKM. This CDR3 is built from 13 residues. V was cut by 5 bases and J by 5 bases, with 13 bases left in between. CDR3 bases: TGTGCCAGCAGTCCCAGGGTTCCCCACGAGCAGTACTTC. Its translation is CASSPRVPHEQYF.

This chain joins TRBV6-6 and TRBJ1-2, with 7 bases fitting TRBD1. Germline values: CDR1 MNHNY, CDR2 SVGAGI (reference sequence). The CDR3 is 14 amino acids. J lost 4 bases, V lost 5 bases, and 7 bases had no gene match. The DNA for the CDR3 is TGTGCCAGCAGTGACAGGGACACCCGCTATGGCTACACCTTC. Translation: CASSDRDTRYGYTF.

This clonotype was observed a handful of times. V usage is TRBV14 and J usage is TRBJ2-7; D is possibly TRBD1 (5 bases). The CDR3 is 15 residues long. In germline, CDR1 is SGHDN, CDR2 FVKESK. V was cut by 7 bases and J by 2 bases, with 18 bases left in between. The CDR3 nucleotides read TGTGCCAGCAACGCGACAGTTCCTATTGCCTACGAGCAGTACGTC. Protein sequence: CASNATVPIAYEQYV.

The J gene is TRBJ2-1, the V gene TRBV6-2 or TRBV6-3; D is possibly TRBD1 or TRBD2 (5 bases each). Trimming cost V 5 bases and J 4 bases, with 15 bases left between them. Per germline, CDR1 MNHEY and CDR2 SVGEGT. There are 15 residues in the CDR3. The CDR3 here is CASSRVGTGYNEQFF. CDR3 sequence (DNA): TGTGCCAGCAGTAGAGTAGGGACGGGGTACAATGAGCAGTTCTTC.

The chain employs TRBV27 and TRBJ2-1, with TRBD2 as a possible D gene (6 bases). The CDR3 length is 17 residues. Germline-derived CDR1 and CDR2 are MNHEY and SMNVEV (reference sequence). Between the trimmed V and J ends, which lost 5 bases and 0 bases, there was a span of 17 bases. The CDR3 loop is CASSRSFSGSSYNEQFF. As DNA, the CDR3 is TGTGCCAGCAGTAGATCTTTTAGCGGTTCCTCCTACAATGAGCAGTTCTTC.

This clonotype was detected a few times. V and J are TRBV6-1 and TRBJ2-3; D gene ambiguous. The ends were cut back, 6 bases at V and 0 bases at J, with 10 bases in the middle. Germline lookup yields CDR1 MNHNS and CDR2 SASEGT. The CDR3 covers 14 residues. CDR3 bases: TGTGCCAGCAGGGCCTTTACTAGCACAGATACGCAGTATTTT. This encodes CASRAFTSTDTQYF.

This rearrangement joins TRBV21-1 to TRBJ2-4; the table names TRBD1, a call not compared with the DNA. TRBV21-1 is listed as a pseudogene. CDR3 length equals 22 residues. In DNA, the CDR3 is TGTGCCAGCAGCAAATTTTACCCTTCCCTGATGCGGACAGACTTAGCCAAAAACATTCAGTACTTC. This codes for CASSKFYPSLMRTDLAKNIQYF.

This clonotype was counted a few times. The chain couples TRBV6-5 to TRBJ2-2; D may correspond to TRBD1 or TRBD2 (5 bases each). Germline CDR1 reads MNHEY; CDR2 reads SVGAGI. The CDR3 runs to 13 residues. V was pared by 11 bases and J by 1 base, with 11 bases between. CDR3 coding DNA: TGTGCCTCGGGGCGGCAGAACACCGGGGAGCTGTTTTTT. It encodes CASGRQNTGELFF.

The chain joins TRBV29-1 to TRBJ1-2; D is ambiguous. In germline, CDR1 is SQVTM, CDR2 ANQGSEA. The CDR3 covers 12 residues. The V and J ends lost 7 bases and 8 bases respectively, with 17 bases between them. DNA of the CDR3: TGCAGCGCCGCTGTTGCCCCTAAAGGCTACACCTTC. Residues: CSAAVAPKGYTF.

This clonotype was seen only a few times. The chain carries TRBV20-1 and TRBJ2-3, with D maybe TRBD1 (8 bases). CDR1 is DFQATT, CDR2 SNEGSKA, per germline (reference sequence). The V end lost 6 bases, the J end lost 5 bases, and 15 bases lay between the germline ends. The CDR3 contains 13 residues. The CDR3 sequence: CSAATGGGDTQYF. In nucleotides, the CDR3 is TGCAGTGCAGCCACAGGGGGGGGAGATACGCAGTATTTT.

The chain joins TRBV20-1 to TRBJ2-7; D is perhaps TRBD1 (6 bases). There are 12 residues in the CDR3. The V and J ends lost 6 bases and 6 bases respectively, with 15 bases between them. Germline assignment: CDR1 DFQATT and CDR2 SNEGSKA (reference sequence). The CDR3 sequence is CSATATGSEQYV. The CDR3 DNA is TGCAGTGCAACGGCTACAGGGAGCGAGCAGTACGTC.

The gene calls are TRBV9 and TRBJ2-3; tentative D call: TRBD2 (6 bases). V dropped 6 bases and J dropped 0 bases, with 17 bases sitting between them. This CDR3 has 16 residues. CDR1 is SGDLS, CDR2 YYNGEE, per germline. In DNA, the CDR3 is TGTGCCAGCACCTCAGGGAGGTTTTCTAGCACAGATACGCAGTATTTT. Its translation: CASTSGRFSSTDTQYF.

The V call is TRBV7-2, the J call TRBJ2-3; D remains ambiguous. Deletions cut 5 bases from V and 4 bases from J, with 7 bases between. Germline lookup yields CDR1 SGHTA and CDR2 FQGNSA. CDR3 length: 12 residues. The CDR3 DNA reads TGTGCCAGCAGCCCTTTCCCAGATACGCAGTATTTT. Its protein is CASSPFPDTQYF.

The gene calls are TRBV28 and TRBJ2-7; TRBD1 matches at 10 bases. V shed 1 base, J shed 9 bases, and the junction held 9 bases outside the gene matches. CDR1 is MDHEN, CDR2 SYDVKM, per germline. The CDR3 is 15 residues long. The CDR3 DNA sequence: TGTGCCAGCAGTTTATTAGGGACAGGGGCTGGAGTGCAGTACTTC. Its protein product is CASSLLGTGAGVQYF.

The J gene is TRBJ1-2, the V gene TRBV7-8, with 7 bases identical to TRBD1. Looked up from germline, CDR1 is SGHVS and CDR2 is FQNEAQ. Trimming took 0 bases from V and 0 from J; bases not matched to a gene: 4. The CDR3 totals 16 residues. CDR3 residues: CASSLALGQPNYGYTF. CDR3 in DNA: TGTGCCAGCAGCTTAGCGTTGGGACAGCCTAACTATGGCTACACCTTC.

The rearrangement joins TRBV28 to TRBJ2-5; 7 nucleotides match TRBD1. Germline CDR1 and CDR2: MDHEN and SYDVKM. V gave up 5 bases and J gave up 7 bases; unmatched junction bases: 13. This CDR3 comprises 15 residues. Written as DNA, the CDR3 is TGTGCCAGCAGTCCAGCCGGGACAGCGGTCGGGACCCAGTACTTC. Its translation is CASSPAGTAVGTQYF.

The chain uses TRBV12-3 or TRBV12-4 and TRBJ2-1; D is ambiguous. Between the trimmed V and J ends, which lost 3 bases and 5 bases, there was a span of 5 bases. CDR3 length: 12 amino acids. CDR3 nucleotides: TGTGCCAGCAGTTTGTCCGACAATGAGCAGTTCTTC. Translating it yields CASSLSDNEQFF.

The table lists this clonotype with many counts. This chain links TRBV18 with TRBJ1-6; D not resolved. The CDR3 consists of 15 residues. Germline CDR1 is KGHSH and CDR2 is LQKENI. Deletions cut 1 base from V and 7 bases from J, with 11 bases between. CDR3 residues: CASSPQEGANSPLHF. CDR3 coding DNA: TGTGCCAGCTCACCACAGGAAGGAGCAAATTCACCCCTCCACTTT.

Only a few counts were recorded for this clonotype. The V and J genes are TRBV5-6 and TRBJ1-2; a weak D match, TRBD1 (6 bases). CDR3 length: 16 residues. From germline, CDR1 is SGHDT and CDR2 YYEEEE. The V end was cut by 5 bases, the J end by 5 bases, with 22 bases between. The DNA of the CDR3 is TGTGCCAGCAGTAACTCGGACAGTCTTGGTATATATGGCTACACCTTC. Translation gives CASSNSDSLGIYGYTF.

This clonotype was picked up a small number of times. The V and J genes are TRBV25-1 and TRBJ1-2; D is possibly TRBD1 (6 bases). V lost 3 bases and J 5 bases, leaving 10 bases between the germline ends. Germline lookup yields CDR1 MGHDK and CDR2 SYGVNS. The CDR3 runs to 13 residues. The CDR3 nucleotides read TGTGCCAGCAGTGAGAGGGGGTTTTATGGCTACACCTTC. Its translation: CASSERGFYGYTF.

This clonotype was counted between two and nine times. The chain uses TRBV5-1 and TRBJ2-3; possibly TRBD2 for D (5 bases). Germline V gives CDR1 SGHRS, CDR2 YFSETQ. CDR3 length equals 13 residues. With 5 bases removed from V and 1 base from J, the gap between germline ends came to 8 bases. CDR3 coding DNA: TGCGCCAGCAGACTAGACGGCACAGATACGCAGTATTTT. Translating gives CASRLDGTDTQYF.

This clonotype was detected ten times or more. The chain carries TRBV12-3 or TRBV12-4 and TRBJ2-3; D unresolved. V dropped 5 bases and J dropped 6 bases, with 18 bases sitting between them. CDR3 length: 15 amino acids. CDR3 in amino acids: CASSPGGPSFDTQYF. As DNA, the CDR3 is TGTGCCAGCAGTCCAGGTGGGCCATCCTTCGATACGCAGTATTTT.

This clonotype has a handful of counts. The chain carries TRBV7-9 and TRBJ2-7; 13 positions agree with TRBD2. The CDR3 extends over 14 amino acids. Germline CDR1 is SEHNR and CDR2 is FQNEAQ (reference sequence). With V trimmed by 5 bases and J by 8 bases, 6 bases remained unmatched. As DNA, the CDR3 is TGTGCCAGCAGCCCCGGACTAGCGGGAGAAAAGCAGTACGTC. Translation: CASSPGLAGEKQYV.

The rearrangement joins TRBV29-1 to TRBJ2-6; unclear D gene. Trimming stripped 5 bases from V and 1 base from J, with 9 bases between. Germline-derived CDR1 and CDR2 are SQVTM and ANQGSEA. This CDR3 comprises 14 residues. CDR3 loop: CSVSALSGANVLTF. In DNA, the CDR3 is TGCAGCGTTTCGGCTCTTTCTGGGGCCAACGTCCTGACTTTC.

The sample holds a few counts of this clonotype. The DNA for the CDR3 is TGTGCCAGCAGTTTCGCCGGGACCAACGAGCAGTACTTC. Amino acids: CASSFAGTNEQYF. V gene TRBV6-2 or TRBV6-3 combines with J gene TRBJ2-7; D is possibly TRBD1 or TRBD2 (5 bases each). The V end was cut by 4 bases, the J end by 5 bases, with 12 bases between. The germline CDR1 and CDR2 sequences are MNHEY and SVGEGT. This CDR3 contains 13 residues.

This chain connects TRBV2 to TRBJ1-5; D ambiguous. Trimming removed 5 bases at V and 6 bases at J, with 5 bases between. In germline, CDR1 is SNHLY, CDR2 FYNNEI. There are 11 residues in the CDR3. The DNA of the CDR3 is TGTGCCAGCAGTAATTCTCAGCCCCAGCATTTT. Translated, it gives CASSNSQPQHF. Complete variable domain (other parts from reference TRBV2 and TRBJ1-5): EPEVTQTPSHQVTQMGQEVILRCVPISNHLYFYWYRQILGQKVEFLVSFYNNEISEKSEIFDDQFSVERPDGSNFTLKIRSTKLEDSAMYFCASSNSQPQHFGDGTRLSIL.

This clonotype was found a few times. The gene calls are TRBV5-5 and TRBJ2-7; D is tentatively TRBD1 or TRBD2 (5 bases each). This CDR3 comprises 13 residues. The germline gives CDR1 SGHKS, CDR2 YYEKEE (reference sequence). V lost 2 bases, J lost 3 bases, and 9 bases lay in between. CDR3: CASSFGTYYEQYF. The CDR3 DNA follows: TGTGCCAGCAGCTTTGGGACCTACTACGAGCAGTACTTC. The whole variable domain, remainder taken from reference TRBV5-5 and TRBJ2-7, is DAGVTQSPTHLIKTRGQQVTLRCSPISGHKSVSWYQQVLGQGPQFIFQYYEKEERGRGNFPDRFSARQFPNYSSELNVNALLLGDSALYLCASSFGTYYEQYFGPGTRLTVT.

This clonotype was observed a few times. This chain links TRBV15 with TRBJ2-2; D call uncertain. From germline, CDR1 is LNHNV and CDR2 YYDKDF (reference sequence). The CDR3 totals 16 residues. V shed 1 base and J shed 0 bases, with 9 bases lying between them. CDR3 loop: CATSRAGNPNTGELFF. The CDR3, as DNA: TGTGCCACCAGCAGAGCTGGTAACCCGAACACCGGGGAGCTGTTTTTT.

This chain links TRBV15 with TRBJ2-3; 11 bases agree with TRBD2. Germline trimming cut 3 bases from V and 1 base from J; bases unmatched to any gene: 6. The V gene's germline CDR1 is LNHNV and CDR2 YYDKDF (reference sequence). CDR3 length equals 17 residues. The CDR3: CATSSETSGKGTDTQYF. The DNA for the CDR3 is TGTGCCACCAGCAGCGAGACTAGCGGGAAAGGCACAGATACGCAGTATTTT.